The sequence of this TCR beta chain was determined in a study of immune characterization of retroperitoneal liposarcoma. Trimming left V 8 bases short and J 2 bases short, with 5 bases between. The CDR3 loop spans 11 amino acids. One entry per CDR3 protein results from TCRdb running MiXCR on the PCR reads. The sample includes a few thousand distinct CDR3 sequences, less than 45% of them seen just once. The sample taken for sequencing was tumor tissue. J is TRBJ2-3 and V is TRBV12-3 or TRBV12-4, with D perhaps TRBD2 (5 bases). This receptor was obtained from a male donor with retroperitoneal liposarcoma. CDR3 protein: CASRDTDTQYF. CDR3 DNA: TGTGCCAGCCGGGACACAGATACGCAGTATTTT.